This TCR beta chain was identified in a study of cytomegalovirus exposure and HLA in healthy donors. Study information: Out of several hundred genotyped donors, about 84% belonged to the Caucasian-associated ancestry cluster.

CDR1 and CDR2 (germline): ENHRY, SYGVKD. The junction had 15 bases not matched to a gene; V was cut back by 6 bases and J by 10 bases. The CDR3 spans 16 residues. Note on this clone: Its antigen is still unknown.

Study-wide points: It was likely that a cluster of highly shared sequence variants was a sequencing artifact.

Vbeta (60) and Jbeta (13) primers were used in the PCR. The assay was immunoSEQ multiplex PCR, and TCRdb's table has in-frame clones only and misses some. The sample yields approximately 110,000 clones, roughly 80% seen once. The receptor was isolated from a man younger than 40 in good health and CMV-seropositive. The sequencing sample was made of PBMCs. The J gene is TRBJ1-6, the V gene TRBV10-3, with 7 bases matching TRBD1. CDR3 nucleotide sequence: TGTGCCATCAGCGAGGAATATTTAGGGGGCTGGTCACCCCTCCACTTT. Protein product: CAISEEYLGGWSPLHF.